This T cell receptor (beta chain) was obtained from a study of vaccination effects on CD4 cells after COVID-19. Study-wide findings and caveats: A shortage of convalescent patients and an absence of early post-infection timepoints characterized the study. Nearly all vaccine-induced clones in healthy recipients recognized only SARS-CoV-2.

In regard to this clone: Its antigen is currently unknown.

Prior to sequencing, the ViraFEST assay stimulated PBMC with viral peptide pools, which expanded the antigen-specific CD4+ T cells. When 10 to 11 days of culture had elapsed, CD4+ T cells were isolated. Vaccine recipients lacked prior SARS-CoV-2 infection and had negative nucleocapsid antibodies. PBMC were cultured at around 2 million per well with about 10 IU/ml IL-2 and around 9 ug/ml peptides. IL-2 medium supplanted half the medium on days 3 and 7. Trimming left V 6 bases short and J 2 bases short, with 3 bases between. Germline V gives CDR1 ENHRY, CDR2 SYGVKD. This CDR3 region has 11 residues. Method: immunoSEQ multiplex PCR; TCRdb's copy keeps in-frame clones and lacks some. This table holds about 43,000 clones, roughly four fifths found once.

The clonotype originates from a human donor who received a COVID-19 vaccine. The rearrangement uses TRBV10-3 and TRBJ2-3; D unresolved. Material: CD4+ T cells from PBMCs cultured with SARS-CoV-2 spike peptides, obtained before COVID-19 vaccination. The CDR3 DNA reads as TGTGCCATCAGGGACACAGATACGCAGTATTTT. Its translation is CAIRDTDTQYF.